The T cell receptor (beta chain) under discussion was sequenced for a study of blood T cell repertoires in COVID-19. Study overall: Sample material is recorded as cDNA or gDNA derived from T cells, B-cell-depleted T cells, or PBMCs.

Sequenced by immunoSEQ multiplex PCR; TCRdb stores in-frame clones only, minus some. The sample has about 170,000 clones, less than 90% seen once. Clinical history as reported by participants underpinned cohort assignment. Recovered Cohort 3 donors showed two negative PCRs, clearance, or symptom resolution. CDR1 is MDHEN and CDR2 is SYDVKM in the germline V gene. The CDR3 extends over 15 amino acids. Trimming at V came to 2 bases and at J to 5 bases, leaving 8 bases not matched to a gene. The receptor's source is a woman aged 45-60 years who had recovered from COVID-19. This chain uses TRBV28 with TRBJ1-2, with 7 nucleotides matching TRBD1. Sequencing input: PBMCs or T cells enriched from blood (not recorded which). CDR3 in amino acids: CASSLGAGGNYGYTF. The CDR3 DNA reads as TGTGCCAGCAGTTTAGGAGCAGGGGGGAATTATGGCTACACCTTC.